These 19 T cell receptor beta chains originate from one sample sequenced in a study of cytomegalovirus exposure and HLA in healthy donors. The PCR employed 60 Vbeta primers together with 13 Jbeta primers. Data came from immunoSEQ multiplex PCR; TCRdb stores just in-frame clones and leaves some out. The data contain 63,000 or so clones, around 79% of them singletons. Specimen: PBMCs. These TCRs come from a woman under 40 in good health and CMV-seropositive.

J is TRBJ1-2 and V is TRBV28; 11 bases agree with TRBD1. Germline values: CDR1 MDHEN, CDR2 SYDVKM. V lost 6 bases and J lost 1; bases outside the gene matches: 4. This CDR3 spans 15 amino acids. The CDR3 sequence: CASRSGTGGNYGYTF. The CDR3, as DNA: TGTGCCAGCAGATCCGGGACAGGGGGTAACTATGGCTACACCTTC.

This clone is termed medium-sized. CDR3 in amino acids: CASSPSQGSVTEAFF. The CDR3 DNA reads TGCGCCAGCAGCCCATCACAGGGATCTGTAACTGAAGCTTTCTTT. The V call is TRBV5-1, the J call TRBJ1-1; D may be TRBD1 (6 bases). The V end lost 4 bases, the J end lost 5 bases, and 18 bases lay between the germline ends. CDR3 length: 15 residues. Germline CDR1 reads SGHRS; CDR2 reads YFSETQ.

The chain's CDR3 is CASSSPTSGRENTGELFF. CDR3 coding DNA: TGTGCCAGCAGCTCCCCGACTAGCGGGAGGGAAAACACCGGGGAGCTGTTTTTT. This rearrangement joins TRBV7-9 to TRBJ2-2; 14 bases fit TRBD2. The CDR3 totals 18 residues. The V segment lost 4 bases and the J segment 2 bases; nucleotides outside the gene matches: 6. Germline V lookup: CDR1 SEHNR, CDR2 FQNEAQ (reference sequence).

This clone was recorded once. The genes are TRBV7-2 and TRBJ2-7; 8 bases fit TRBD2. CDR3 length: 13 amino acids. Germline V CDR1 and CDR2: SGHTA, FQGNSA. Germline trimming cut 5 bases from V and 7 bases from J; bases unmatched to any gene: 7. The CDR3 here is CASSGRGAREQYF. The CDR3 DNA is TGTGCCAGCAGCGGGCGGGGGGCGCGGGAGCAGTACTTC.

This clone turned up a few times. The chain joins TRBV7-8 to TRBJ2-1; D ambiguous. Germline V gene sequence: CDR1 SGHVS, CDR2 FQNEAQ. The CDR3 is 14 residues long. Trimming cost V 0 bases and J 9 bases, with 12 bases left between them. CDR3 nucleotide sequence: TGTGCCAGCAGCTTAGCGGGTTCGACGGGTGAGCAGTTCTTC. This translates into CASSLAGSTGEQFF.

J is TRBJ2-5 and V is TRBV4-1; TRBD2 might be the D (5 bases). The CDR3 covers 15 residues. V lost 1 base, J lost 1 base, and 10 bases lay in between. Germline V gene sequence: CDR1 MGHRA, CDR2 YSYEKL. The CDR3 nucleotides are TGCGCCAGCAGCCAAGCCTCACTAGTCCAAGAGACCCAGTACTTC. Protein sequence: CASSQASLVQETQYF.

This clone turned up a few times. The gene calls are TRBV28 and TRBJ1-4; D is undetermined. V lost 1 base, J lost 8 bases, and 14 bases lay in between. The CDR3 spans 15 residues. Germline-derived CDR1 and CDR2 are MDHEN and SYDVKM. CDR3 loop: CASSLSGWGGEKLFF. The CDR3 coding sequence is TGTGCCAGCAGTTTATCCGGGTGGGGAGGGGAAAAACTGTTTTTT.

The CDR3 protein is CASSLAGARETQYF. DNA for the CDR3: TGCGCCAGCAGCTTGGCAGGGGCGCGGGAGACCCAGTACTTC. The chain is built from TRBV5-1 and TRBJ2-5; a weak D match, TRBD1 (6 bases). The V end was cut by 0 bases, the J end by 5 bases, with 11 bases between. Germline V gene lookup returns CDR1 SGHRS and CDR2 YFSETQ. This CDR3 region has 14 residues.

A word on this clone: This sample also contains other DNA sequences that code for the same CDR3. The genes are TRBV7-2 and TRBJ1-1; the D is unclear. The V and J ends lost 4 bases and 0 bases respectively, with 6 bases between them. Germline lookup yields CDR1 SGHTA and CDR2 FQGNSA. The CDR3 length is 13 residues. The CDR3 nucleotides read TGTGCCAGCAGCTCATACATGAACACTGAAGCTTTCTTT. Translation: CASSSYMNTEAFF.

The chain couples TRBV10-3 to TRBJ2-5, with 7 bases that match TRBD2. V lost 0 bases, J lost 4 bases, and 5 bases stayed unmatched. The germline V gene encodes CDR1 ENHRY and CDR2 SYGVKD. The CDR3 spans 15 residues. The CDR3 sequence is CAISESTGGRETQYF. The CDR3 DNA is TGTGCCATCAGTGAGTCGACGGGCGGGAGAGAGACCCAGTACTTC.

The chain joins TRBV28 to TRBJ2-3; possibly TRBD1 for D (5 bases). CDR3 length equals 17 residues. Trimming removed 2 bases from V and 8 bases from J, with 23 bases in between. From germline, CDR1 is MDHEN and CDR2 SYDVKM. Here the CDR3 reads CASSLGLGAAPPGTQYF. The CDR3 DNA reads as TGTGCCAGCAGTTTAGGGCTTGGGGCAGCCCCTCCCGGTACGCAGTATTTT.

The CDR3 nucleotides read TGTGCCAGCAGTTTAGGGGGGGTCGCTGAAGCTTTCTTT. Amino acids: CASSLGGVAEAFF. The rearrangement links TRBV28 to TRBJ1-1, with D perhaps matching TRBD1 (5 bases). The CDR3 loop spans 13 amino acids. V dropped 2 bases and J dropped 6 bases, with 10 bases sitting between them. The germline V gene encodes CDR1 MDHEN and CDR2 SYDVKM. Full variable domain (outside the CDR3, taken from reference TRBV28 and TRBJ1-1): DVKVTQSSRYLVKRTGEKVFLECVQDMDHENMFWYRQDPGLGLRLIYFSYDVKMKEKGDIPEGYSVSREKKERFSLILESASTNQTSMYLCASSLGGVAEAFFGQGTRLTVV.

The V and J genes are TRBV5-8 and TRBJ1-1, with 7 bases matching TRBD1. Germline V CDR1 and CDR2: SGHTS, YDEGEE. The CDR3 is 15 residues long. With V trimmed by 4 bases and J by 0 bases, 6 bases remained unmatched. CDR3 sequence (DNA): TGTGCCAGCAGCGTAGGACAGGTCATGAACACTGAAGCTTTCTTT. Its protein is CASSVGQVMNTEAFF.

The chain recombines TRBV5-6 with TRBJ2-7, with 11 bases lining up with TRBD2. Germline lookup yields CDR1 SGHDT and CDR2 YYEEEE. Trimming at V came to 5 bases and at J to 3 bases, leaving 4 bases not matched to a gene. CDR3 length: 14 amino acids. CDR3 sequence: CASSRLAGIYEQYF. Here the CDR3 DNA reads TGTGCCAGCAGTCGACTAGCGGGAATCTACGAGCAGTACTTC.

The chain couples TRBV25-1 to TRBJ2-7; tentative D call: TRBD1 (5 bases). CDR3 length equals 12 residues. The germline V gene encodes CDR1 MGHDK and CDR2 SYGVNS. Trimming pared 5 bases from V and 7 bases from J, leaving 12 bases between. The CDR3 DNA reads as TGTGCCAGCAGTAGTCAGGGTCGGGAGCAGTACTTC. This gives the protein CASSSQGREQYF.

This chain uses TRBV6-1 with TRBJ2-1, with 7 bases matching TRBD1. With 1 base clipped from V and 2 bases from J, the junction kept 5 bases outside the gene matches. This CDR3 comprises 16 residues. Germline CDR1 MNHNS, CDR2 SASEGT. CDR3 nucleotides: TGTGCCAGCAGTGAAGGACAGGACAGGCCCTACAATGAGCAGTTCTTC. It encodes CASSEGQDRPYNEQFF.

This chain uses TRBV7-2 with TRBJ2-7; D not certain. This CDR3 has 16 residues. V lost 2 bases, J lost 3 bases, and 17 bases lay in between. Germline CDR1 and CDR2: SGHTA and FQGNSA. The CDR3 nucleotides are TGTGCCAGCAGCTTAATCCCCTCCCGCCCTATCTACGAGCAGTACTTC. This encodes CASSLIPSRPIYEQYF.

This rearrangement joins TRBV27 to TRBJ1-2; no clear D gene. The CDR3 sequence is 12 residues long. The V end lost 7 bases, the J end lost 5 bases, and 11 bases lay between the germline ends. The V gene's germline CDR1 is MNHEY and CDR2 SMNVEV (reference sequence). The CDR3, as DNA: TGTGCCAGCAAGGGCGGGTCTTATGGCTACACCTTC. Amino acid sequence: CASKGGSYGYTF.

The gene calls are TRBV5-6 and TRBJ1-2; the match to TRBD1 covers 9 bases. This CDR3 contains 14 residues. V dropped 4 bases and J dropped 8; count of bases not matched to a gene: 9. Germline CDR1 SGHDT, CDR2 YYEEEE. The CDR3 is CASSTTGTGRGYTF. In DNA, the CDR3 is TGTGCCAGCAGCACCACCGGGACAGGGAGGGGCTACACCTTC.